This T cell receptor beta chain was recorded in a study of blood T cells in healthy people across ages. This clonotype was observed many times. CDR3 length equals 15 residues. Trimming removed 4 bases at V and 4 bases at J, with 11 bases between. Looked up from germline, CDR1 is LNHNV and CDR2 is YYDKDF (reference sequence). A sample-barcoded 5' primer and a J-beta primer mix were used in a second PCR of roughly 6 to 12 cycles. Each cDNA molecule was tagged by a template-switch adaptor that had 12 random nucleotides. Per-sample output comprised a minimum of 3 million paired-end reads containing CDR3. TCRdb reanalysed the 5' RACE reads using MiXCR and keeps one entry per CDR3 protein. The table records about 700,000 distinct CDR3 sequences, roughly 32% of them present only once.

V is TRBV15 and J is TRBJ2-6, with D unclear. The sample was blood. This clonotype was sampled from a woman older than 75 in good health. The CDR3 DNA reads TGTGCCACCAGCACAGACGCCAGGGGGGCCAACGTCCTGACTTTC. This encodes CATSTDARGANVLTF.